These 9 T cell receptor beta chains came from one sample sequenced in a study of shared clonotypes between healthy human individuals. Clones were read by immunoSEQ multiplex PCR, and TCRdb kept only the in-frame ones, dropping some. The profile shows more than 2 million clones, 90% to 95% of them singletons. Sequencing was carried out using naive CD4+ T cells sorted from blood. Subset of the sample: CD45RA+ positively selected. These receptors came from a man aged 18 to 29 in good health.

This clone has only one observation. J is TRBJ2-1 and V is TRBV4-1; TRBD2 matches 10 bases. The CDR3 has 15 residues. Germline V gene sequence: CDR1 MGHRA, CDR2 YSYEKL. The V segment lost 4 bases and the J segment 6 bases; nucleotides outside the gene matches: 6. In DNA, the CDR3 is TGCGCCAGCAGCCTCATCGGACTAGCGGTCAATGAGCAGTTCTTC. Its protein product is CASSLIGLAVNEQFF.

The rearrangement uses TRBV20-1 and TRBJ1-6; the D is unclear. This CDR3 contains 10 residues. Germline CDR1 is DFQATT and CDR2 is SNEGSKA (reference sequence). Trimming removed 2 bases at V and 18 bases at J, with 11 bases between. CDR3 sequence (DNA): TGCAGTGCTAGACAGGATCTTCACCACTTT. This codes for CSARQDLHHF.

This clone appeared a single time. This rearrangement joins TRBV5-6 to TRBJ2-7; 7 nucleotides match TRBD1. The germline V gene encodes CDR1 SGHDT and CDR2 YYEEEE. The CDR3 spans 13 residues. J was trimmed by 6 bases and V by 4 bases; bases with no gene match: 7. The CDR3 nucleotides read TGTGCCAGCAGCACGACAGGGAACCCCGAGCAGTACTTC. This sequence encodes CASSTTGNPEQYF.

To note about this clone: Other DNA sequences in this specimen translate into the identical CDR3. The chain has TRBV2 and TRBJ1-2; 8 bases map to TRBD1. From germline, CDR1 is SNHLY and CDR2 FYNNEI. This CDR3 is 13 amino acids long. Unmatched junction bases numbered 0, after V lost 4 bases and J lost 2 bases. CDR3: CASSGTGNYGYTF. DNA for the CDR3: TGTGCCAGCAGTGGGACAGGGAACTATGGCTACACCTTC.

As for this clone: The sample holds other DNA sequences that translate to the same CDR3. The rearrangement links TRBV30 to TRBJ2-2; D remains unclear. The V end was cut by 0 bases, the J end by 7 bases, with 6 bases between. CDR1 and CDR2 (germline): GTSNPN, SVGIG (reference sequence). The CDR3 is made up of 12 amino acids. The CDR3 is CAWSVGFGELFF. The CDR3 DNA sequence: TGTGCCTGGAGTGTGGGATTCGGGGAGCTGTTTTTT.

This chain joins TRBV7-2 and TRBJ2-5, with 14 bases matching TRBD2. CDR3 length: 17 amino acids. CDR1 and CDR2 (germline): SGHTA, FQGNSA. Trimming at V came to 3 bases and at J to 5 bases, leaving 8 bases not matched to a gene. CDR3 in DNA: TGTGCCAGCAGCTTCTCCGGGACTAGCGGGAGAGGGGAGACCCAGTACTTC. This sequence encodes CASSFSGTSGRGETQYF.

Only one count was recorded for this clone. This chain links TRBV5-1 with TRBJ1-2; D is uncertain. In germline, CDR1 is SGHRS, CDR2 YFSETQ. The CDR3 is 14 amino acids. The V end was cut by 5 bases, the J end by 4 bases, with 15 bases between. DNA for the CDR3: TGCGCCAGCAGGGAGGCTGAGGGCCGCTATGGCTACACCTTC. Translated, it gives CASREAEGRYGYTF.

The rearrangement uses TRBV30 and TRBJ2-7; unclear D gene. The CDR3 sequence is 16 residues long. Between the trimmed V and J ends, which lost 0 bases and 0 bases, there was a span of 15 bases. CDR1 is GTSNPN, CDR2 SVGIG, per germline (reference sequence). CDR3 residues: CAWSVRSRLSSYEQYF. In nucleotides, the CDR3 is TGTGCCTGGAGTGTACGTAGCAGGCTAAGCTCCTACGAGCAGTACTTC.

The chain links TRBV2 to TRBJ2-3; D unresolved. The CDR3 runs to 11 residues. The V end lost 6 bases, the J end lost 3 bases, and 4 bases lay between the germline ends. Per the germline V gene, CDR1 is SNHLY and CDR2 is FYNNEI. The CDR3 DNA is TGTGCCAGCAGGAAGACAGATACGCAGTATTTT. Translation: CASRKTDTQYF.